The following is a T cell receptor beta chain sequence with its context. This clonotype was counted between two and nine times. Its recognized antigen is unknown. Base qualities are not at hand, and no much larger clone is one base apart. Systemically healthy Caucasian individuals from Russia, 35 to 40 in total and aged about 6 to 100 years, were included as donors. Each donor gave approximately 9.3 milliliters of peripheral blood, collected into EDTA-treated Vacutainer tubes. Ficoll-Paque density-gradient centrifugation was used to isolate PBMCs, with at least 6.5 million obtained per sample. Trizol reagent was used to extract total RNA from PBMCs, with at least 5 micrograms per sample. Naive CD45RAhigh/CD27high T cell percentages were measured by flow cytometry on a PBMC aliquot from every donor. This sample is part of a study of blood T cells in healthy people across ages (dated by TCRdb to 2013 to 2016). Regarding the study in general: In model experiments, roughly one uniquely barcoded TCR beta cDNA molecule per two T cells was captured by template switching. Age-related changes in TCR beta repertoire diversity were measured in the study by deep sequencing normalized with unique cDNA molecular identifiers. The donors were divided into four age groups: young (average around 15 years), middle-aged (roughly 42), aged (around 67) and long-lived (roughly 82). To avoid experimental bias, donors of different ages were spread randomly across the sequencing lanes. Using the same blood draw, the study looked at two additional independent replicas of 1 million unique cDNA reads for two donors, one aged 18 to 30 and the other aged 80 or older. What the study reported, not specific to this receptor: There was a strong correlation between observed TCR beta diversity and the percentage of naive T cells measured by flow cytometry. Compared with the aged group, more naive CD4+ T cells, fewer expanded clones and increased TCR diversity were shown by the long-lived group, suggesting age selection. Conclusive comparison of naive and antigen-experienced compartments was prevented by the profiling of bulk unsorted PBMCs. Estimates of total diversity from one million sequenced T cells were regarded as lower bounds and underestimates. Donor CMV infection status was unknown, potentially confounding age-related changes in expanded clonotypes. As age increased, observed TCR beta diversity per million T cells dropped in a roughly linear way, and a significant reduction was already evident by age 40.

V is cut back by 2 bases and J by 6 bases, with 8 bases in the junction unmatched. Taken from the germline V gene (reference sequence), the CDR1 and CDR2 loops are SEHNR and FQNEAQ. The CDR3, cysteine through phenylalanine, is 15 amino acids long. The CDR3 DNA has 45 bases and is translated from base 1. Receptors were amplified or captured by 5' RACE. The second PCR ran for roughly 6 to 11 cycles and used a J-beta primer mix along with a sample-barcoded 5' primer. A template-switch 5' adaptor carrying 12 random nucleotides introduced a unique molecular identifier onto each TCR beta cDNA molecule. At least 2.5 million CDR3-containing paired-end reads were obtained from each sample. First-strand cDNA synthesis was performed from all RNA using the Mint cDNA synthesis kit, with priming by a TRBC-specific oligonucleotide. After uracil-DNA glycosylase treatment, a first 18-cycle PCR used universal primers M1SS and BC2_uni_R on all cDNA. Concerning the study's data processing: For normalization, 1 million high-quality reads were randomly selected from each sample, with every read carrying a distinct molecular identifier. Reads with shared molecular identifiers were discarded instead of being binned into consensus sequences. MiTCR, run with a Q25 quality threshold and the strictest error-elimination algorithm, handled CDR3 identification, clonotype clustering and error correction. A nonparametric unseen species model with Euler transformation was used to estimate lower-bound total TCR beta diversity. The raw public reads went through TCRdb reprocessing: fastp at Q25, MiXCR clone calling, in-frame beta chains kept. Identical CDR3 protein sequences are pooled into one entry, listed with their most common genes and DNA. The V and J calls and clone size come from TCRdb's table, not from the authors' own analysis. Present in this sample are 1.8 million or so distinct CDR3 sequences, 39% of which were seen just once. The ten most abundant clones make up roughly 24% of the sample.

The TCR sequence derives from a human donor in good health. Source material: blood. The V gene is TRBV7-9 and the J gene is TRBJ2-3; TRBD2 aligns with 7 central bases. The CDR3 reads as follows: CASSLRRDGRDTQYF. The sequenced DNA: TGTGCCAGCAGCTTAAGGCGGGACGGGAGGGATACGCAGTATTTT.